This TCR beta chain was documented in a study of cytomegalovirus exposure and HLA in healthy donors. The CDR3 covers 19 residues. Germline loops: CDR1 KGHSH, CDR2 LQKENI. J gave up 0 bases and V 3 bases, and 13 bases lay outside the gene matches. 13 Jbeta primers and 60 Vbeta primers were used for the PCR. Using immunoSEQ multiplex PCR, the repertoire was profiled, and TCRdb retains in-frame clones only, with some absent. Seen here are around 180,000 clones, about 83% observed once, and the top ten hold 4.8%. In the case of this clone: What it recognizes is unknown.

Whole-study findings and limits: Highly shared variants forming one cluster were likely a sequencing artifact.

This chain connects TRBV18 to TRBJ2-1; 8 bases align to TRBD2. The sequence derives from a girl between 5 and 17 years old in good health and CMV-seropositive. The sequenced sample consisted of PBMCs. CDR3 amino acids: CASSPLGSGGASSYNEQFF. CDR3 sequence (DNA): TGTGCCAGCTCACCCCTGGGGAGCGGGGGCGCCAGCTCCTACAATGAGCAGTTCTTC.